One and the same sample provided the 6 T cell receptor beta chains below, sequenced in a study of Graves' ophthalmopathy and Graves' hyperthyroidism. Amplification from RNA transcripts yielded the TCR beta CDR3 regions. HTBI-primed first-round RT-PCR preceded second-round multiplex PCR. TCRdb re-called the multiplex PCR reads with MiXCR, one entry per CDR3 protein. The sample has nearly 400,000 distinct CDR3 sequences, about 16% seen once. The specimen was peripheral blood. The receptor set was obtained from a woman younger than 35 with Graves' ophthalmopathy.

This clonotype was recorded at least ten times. CDR3 protein: CASSPGLAPYEQYF. The CDR3 bases are TGTGCCAGCAGCCCAGGACTAGCGCCCTACGAGCAGTACTTC. The genes are TRBV12-3 or TRBV12-4 and TRBJ2-7, with 9 positions matching TRBD2. The length of the CDR3 is 14 residues. Losses at the gene ends were 6 bases for V and 2 bases for J; bases not matched to a gene: 5.

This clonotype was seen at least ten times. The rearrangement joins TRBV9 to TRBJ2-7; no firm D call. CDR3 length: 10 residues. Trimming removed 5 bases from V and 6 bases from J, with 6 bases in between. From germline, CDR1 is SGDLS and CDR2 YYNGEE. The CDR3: CASRPREQYF. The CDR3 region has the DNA TGTGCCAGCAGGCCCCGCGAGCAGTACTTC.

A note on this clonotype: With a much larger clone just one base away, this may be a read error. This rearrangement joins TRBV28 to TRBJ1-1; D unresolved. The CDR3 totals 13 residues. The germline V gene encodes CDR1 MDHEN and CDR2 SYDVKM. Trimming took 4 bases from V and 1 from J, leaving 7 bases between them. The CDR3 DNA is TGTGCCAGCAGTTCCACTAGGAACACTGAAGCTTTCTTT. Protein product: CASSSTRNTEAFF. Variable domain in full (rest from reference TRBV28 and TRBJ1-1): DVKVTQSSRYLVKRTGEKVFLECVQDMDHENMFWYRQDPGLGLRLIYFSYDVKMKEKGDIPEGYSVSREKKERFSLILESASTNQTSMYLCASSSTRNTEAFFGQGTRLTVV.

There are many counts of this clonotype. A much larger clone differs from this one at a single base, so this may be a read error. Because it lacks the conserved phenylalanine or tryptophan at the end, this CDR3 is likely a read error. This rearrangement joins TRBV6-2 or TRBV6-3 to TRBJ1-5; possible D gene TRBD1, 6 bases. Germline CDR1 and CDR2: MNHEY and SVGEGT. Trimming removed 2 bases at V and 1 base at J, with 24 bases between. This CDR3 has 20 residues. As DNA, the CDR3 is TGTGCCAGCAGTTACCCCCTGTCCGTCGGAGGGGGGTGGAGCAATCAGCCCCAGCATCTT. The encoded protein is CASSYPLSVGGGWSNQPQHL.

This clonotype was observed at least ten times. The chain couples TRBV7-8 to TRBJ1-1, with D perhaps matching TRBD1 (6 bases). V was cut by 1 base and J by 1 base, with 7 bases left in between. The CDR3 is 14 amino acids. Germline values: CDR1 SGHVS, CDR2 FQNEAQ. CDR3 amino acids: CASSLDRANTEAFF. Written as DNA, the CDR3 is TGTGCCAGCAGCTTAGACAGGGCGAACACTGAAGCTTTCTTT.

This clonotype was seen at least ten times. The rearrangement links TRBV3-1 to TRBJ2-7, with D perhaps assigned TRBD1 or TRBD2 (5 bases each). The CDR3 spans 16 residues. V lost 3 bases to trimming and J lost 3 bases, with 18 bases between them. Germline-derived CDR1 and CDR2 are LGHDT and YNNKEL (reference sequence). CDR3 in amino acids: CASSQDRDAQRYEQYF. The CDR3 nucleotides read TGTGCCAGCAGCCAGGATCGGGACGCCCAACGCTACGAGCAGTACTTC.